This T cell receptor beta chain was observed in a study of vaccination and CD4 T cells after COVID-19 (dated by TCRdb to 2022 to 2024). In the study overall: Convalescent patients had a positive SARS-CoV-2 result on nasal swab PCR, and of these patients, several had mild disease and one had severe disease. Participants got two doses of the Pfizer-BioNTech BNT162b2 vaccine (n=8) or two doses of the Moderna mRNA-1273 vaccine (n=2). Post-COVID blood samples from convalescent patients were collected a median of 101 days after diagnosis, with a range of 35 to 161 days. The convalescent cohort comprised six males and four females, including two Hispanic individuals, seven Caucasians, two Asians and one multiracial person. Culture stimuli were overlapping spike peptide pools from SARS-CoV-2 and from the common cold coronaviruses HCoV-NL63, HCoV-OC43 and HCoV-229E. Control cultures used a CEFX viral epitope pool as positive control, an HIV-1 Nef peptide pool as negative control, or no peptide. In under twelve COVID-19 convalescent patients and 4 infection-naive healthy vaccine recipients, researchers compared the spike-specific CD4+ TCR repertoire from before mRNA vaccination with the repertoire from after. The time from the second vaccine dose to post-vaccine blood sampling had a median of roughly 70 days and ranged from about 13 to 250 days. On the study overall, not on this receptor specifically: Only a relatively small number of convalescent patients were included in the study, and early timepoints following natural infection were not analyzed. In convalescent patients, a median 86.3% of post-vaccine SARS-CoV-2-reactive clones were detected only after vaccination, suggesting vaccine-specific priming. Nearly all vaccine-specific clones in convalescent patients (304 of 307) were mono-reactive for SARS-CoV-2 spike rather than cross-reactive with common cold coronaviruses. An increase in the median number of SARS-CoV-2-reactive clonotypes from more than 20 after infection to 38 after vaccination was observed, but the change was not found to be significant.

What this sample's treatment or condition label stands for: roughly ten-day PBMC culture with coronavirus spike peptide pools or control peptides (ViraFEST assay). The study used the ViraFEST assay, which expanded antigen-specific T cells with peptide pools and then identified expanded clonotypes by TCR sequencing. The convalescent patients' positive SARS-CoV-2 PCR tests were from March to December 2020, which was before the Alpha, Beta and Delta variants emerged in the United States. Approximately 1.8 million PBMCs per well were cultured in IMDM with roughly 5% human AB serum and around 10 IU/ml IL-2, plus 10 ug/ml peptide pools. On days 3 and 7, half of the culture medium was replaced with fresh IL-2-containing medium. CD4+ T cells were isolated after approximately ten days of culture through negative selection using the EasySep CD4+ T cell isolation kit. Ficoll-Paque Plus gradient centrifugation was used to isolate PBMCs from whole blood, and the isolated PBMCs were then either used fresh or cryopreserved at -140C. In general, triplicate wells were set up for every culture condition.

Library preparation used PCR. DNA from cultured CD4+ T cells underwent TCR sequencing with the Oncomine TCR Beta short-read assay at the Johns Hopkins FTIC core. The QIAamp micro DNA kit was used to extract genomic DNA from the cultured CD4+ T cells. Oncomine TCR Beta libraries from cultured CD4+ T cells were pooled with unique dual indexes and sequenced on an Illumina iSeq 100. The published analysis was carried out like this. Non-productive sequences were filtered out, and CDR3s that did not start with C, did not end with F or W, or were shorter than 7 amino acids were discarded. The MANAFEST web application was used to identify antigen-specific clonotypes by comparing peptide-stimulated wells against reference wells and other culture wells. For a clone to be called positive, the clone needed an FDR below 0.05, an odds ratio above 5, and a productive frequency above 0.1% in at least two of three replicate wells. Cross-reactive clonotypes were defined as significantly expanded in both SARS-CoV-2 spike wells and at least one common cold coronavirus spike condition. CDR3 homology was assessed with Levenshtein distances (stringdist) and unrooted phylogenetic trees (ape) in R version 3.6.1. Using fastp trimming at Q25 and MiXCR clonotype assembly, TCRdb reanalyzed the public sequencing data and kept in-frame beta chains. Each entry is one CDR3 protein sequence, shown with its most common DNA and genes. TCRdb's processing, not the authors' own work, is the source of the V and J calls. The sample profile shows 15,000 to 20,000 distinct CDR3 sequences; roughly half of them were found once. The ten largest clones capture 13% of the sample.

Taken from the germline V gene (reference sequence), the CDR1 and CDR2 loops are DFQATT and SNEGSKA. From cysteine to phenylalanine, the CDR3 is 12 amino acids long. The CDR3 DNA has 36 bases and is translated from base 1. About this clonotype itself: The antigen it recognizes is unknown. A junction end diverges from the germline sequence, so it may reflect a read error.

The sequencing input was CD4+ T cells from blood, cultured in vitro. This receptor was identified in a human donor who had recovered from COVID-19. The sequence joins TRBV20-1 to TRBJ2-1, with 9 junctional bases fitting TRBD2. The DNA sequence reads TGTTCGCGGGAGGGCGTGGTCAATGAGCAGTTCTTC. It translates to CSREGVVNEQFF.